This T cell receptor beta chain was profiled in a study of blood T cells in healthy people across ages. Study observations and caveats: Changes in expanded clonotypes were possibly confounded, as the CMV status of donors was unknown.

Together with a sample-barcoded 5' primer, a J-beta primer mix was included in a second PCR lasting roughly 6 to 12 cycles. In TCRdb, the 5' RACE reads were re-called with MiXCR into one record per CDR3 protein. The sample has 1.6 million or so distinct CDR3 sequences; roughly a third are singletons. The CDR3 has 16 amino acids. CDR1 is DFQATT, CDR2 SNEGSKA, per germline (reference sequence). Trimming removed 5 bases from V and 5 bases from J, with 22 bases in between. The sample holds a few counts of this clonotype. Its antigen remains unknown. This rearrangement joins TRBV20-1 to TRBJ1-5; weak D call: TRBD1 (5 bases). Sequences were obtained from blood. This TCR was recovered from a young woman in good health. The CDR3 here is CSAPRRAGLWDQPQHF. The CDR3 DNA reads TGCAGTGCTCCCAGAAGGGCGGGACTTTGGGATCAGCCCCAGCATTTT.